These 16 T cell receptor beta chains were sequenced from one sample in a study of CD4 T cells in relation to SARS-CoV-2 and coronaviruses. TCRdb's copy holds only in-frame clones and misses some; the assay was immunoSEQ multiplex PCR. The sample records around 54,000 clones, around 90% being singletons. The specimen sequenced was naive CD4+ T cells from PBMCs. Subset defined: naive CD4+ T cells isolated by negative enrichment. Source of these receptors: an adult with COVID-19.

The chain carries TRBV5-6 and TRBJ2-7; 7 nucleotides agree with TRBD1. The CDR3 is 15 residues long. After removal of 4 bases from V and 0 bases from J, the junction contained 7 bases not matched to a gene. The germline V gene has CDR1 SGHDT and CDR2 YYEEEE. The DNA for the CDR3 is TGTGCCAGCAGCCACGAGACAGGGTTCTCCTACGAGCAGTACTTC. Translation gives CASSHETGFSYEQYF.

The gene calls are TRBV6-5 and TRBJ2-7; 7 bases match TRBD2. Trimming took 11 bases from V and 3 from J; bases not matched to a gene: 10. Germline-derived CDR1 and CDR2 are MNHEY and SVGAGI. The CDR3 has 13 residues. The CDR3 bases are TGTGCCTCCCGGGCTAGCGGAGACTACGAGCAGTACTTC. Translation gives CASRASGDYEQYF.

This clone has more than one count but fewer than ten. The J gene is TRBJ1-3, the V gene TRBV28; no clear D gene. V was clipped by 2 bases and J by 2 bases, with 1 base between them. Germline lookup yields CDR1 MDHEN and CDR2 SYDVKM. The CDR3 consists of 12 residues. As DNA, the CDR3 is TGTGCCAGCAGTTTAGCTGGAAACACCATATATTTT. This gives the protein CASSLAGNTIYF. Complete variable domain (other parts from reference TRBV28 and TRBJ1-3): DVKVTQSSRYLVKRTGEKVFLECVQDMDHENMFWYRQDPGLGLRLIYFSYDVKMKEKGDIPEGYSVSREKKERFSLILESASTNQTSMYLCASSLAGNTIYFGEGSWLTVV.

The V call is TRBV28, the J call TRBJ1-1, with TRBD1 as a possible D gene (6 bases). Germline CDR1 and CDR2: MDHEN and SYDVKM. CDR3 length: 16 residues. V lost 7 bases to trimming and J lost 8 bases, with 26 bases between them. The CDR3 sequence: CASTPGTGGASLEAFF. In DNA, the CDR3 is TGTGCCAGCACGCCGGGCACCGGGGGGGCAAGCCTAGAAGCTTTCTTT.

This chain uses TRBV15 with TRBJ1-4, with D uncertain. Per germline, CDR1 LNHNV and CDR2 YYDKDF (reference sequence). Trimming removed 0 bases from V and 10 bases from J, with 9 bases in between. The CDR3 has 13 amino acids. This CDR3 reads CATSRDIRAKLFF. CDR3 sequence (DNA): TGTGCCACCAGCAGAGATATAAGGGCAAAACTGTTTTTT. The full variable domain, rest sourced from reference TRBV15 and TRBJ1-4, is DAMVIQNPRYQVTQFGKPVTLSCSQTLNHNVMYWYQQKSSQAPKLLFHYYDKDFNNEADTPDNFQSRRPNTSFCFLDIRSPGLGDTAMYLCATSRDIRAKLFFGSGTQLSVL.

The genes are TRBV11-2 and TRBJ2-3, with TRBD1 matching over 7 bases. Trimming removed 5 bases from V and 1 base from J; junction bases left unmatched: 9. The V gene's germline CDR1 is SGHAT and CDR2 FQNNGV. The CDR3 has 16 amino acids. CDR3 DNA sequence: TGTGCCAGCAGCATCGACAGGGTCTCTCGCACAGATACGCAGTATTTT. Amino acid sequence: CASSIDRVSRTDTQYF.

The chain recombines TRBV19 with TRBJ2-1; 9 nucleotides agree with TRBD2. Germline trimming cut 7 bases from V and 4 bases from J; bases unmatched to any gene: 8. Germline CDR1 and CDR2: LNHDA and SQIVND (reference sequence). The CDR3 consists of 15 residues. CDR3 nucleotides: TGTGCCAGTACTGTAGCGGGAGCATTTTACAATGAGCAGTTCTTC. It yields the protein CASTVAGAFYNEQFF.

V usage is TRBV10-3 and J usage is TRBJ2-5, with D uncertain. Looked up from germline, CDR1 is ENHRY and CDR2 is SYGVKD. The CDR3 is 14 amino acids. V was pared by 6 bases and J by 3 bases, with 14 bases between. For the CDR3, the DNA is TGTGCCATCAGGGCCGGCACCCCGAAAGAGACCCAGTACTTC. Translation: CAIRAGTPKETQYF.

This clone was counted a few times. This rearrangement joins TRBV19 to TRBJ2-2; 7 bases line up with TRBD2. V was pared by 4 bases and J by 2 bases, with 4 bases of the junction left unmatched. The CDR3 spans 15 residues. In germline, CDR1 is LNHDA, CDR2 SQIVND (reference sequence). For the CDR3, the DNA is TGTGCCAGTAGTAAAGCGGGACTTAACACCGGGGAGCTGTTTTTT. Its protein product is CASSKAGLNTGELFF.

The rearrangement joins TRBV9 to TRBJ2-1; 8 bases agree with TRBD2. The CDR3 is 17 amino acids. Germline CDR1 SGDLS, CDR2 YYNGEE. Trimming cost V 4 bases and J 8 bases; bases outside gene matches: 17. The CDR3 sequence is CASSPRSSGRGFDEQFF. The CDR3 nucleotides read TGTGCCAGCAGCCCCCGTTCTAGCGGGCGGGGGTTTGATGAGCAGTTCTTC.

The genes are TRBV7-3 and TRBJ2-3, with D unclear. Germline V gene lookup returns CDR1 SGHTA and CDR2 FQGTGA. CDR3 length: 13 amino acids. V lost 6 bases and J 0 bases, leaving 7 bases between the germline ends. The CDR3 coding sequence is TGTGCCAGCAGTATCAGTAGCACAGATACGCAGTATTTT. This sequence encodes CASSISSTDTQYF. Supplemented by reference TRBV7-3 and TRBJ2-3, the full variable domain reads GAGVSQTPSNKVTEKGKYVELRCDPISGHTALYWYRQSLGQGPEFLIYFQGTGAADDSGLPNDRFFAVRPEGSVSTLKIQRTERGDSAVYLCASSISSTDTQYFGPGTRLTVL.

The chain combines TRBV2 with TRBJ2-3; D may be TRBD2 (6 bases). Germline V gene sequence: CDR1 SNHLY, CDR2 FYNNEI. The V end lost 7 bases, the J end lost 2 bases, and 10 bases lay between the germline ends. The CDR3 is made up of 13 amino acids. The CDR3 nucleotides read TGTGCCAGCACAGCGGGTCACACAGATACGCAGTATTTT. Encoded protein: CASTAGHTDTQYF. The full variable domain, with the rest looked up from reference TRBV2 and TRBJ2-3, is EPEVTQTPSHQVTQMGQEVILRCVPISNHLYFYWYRQILGQKVEFLVSFYNNEISEKSEIFDDQFSVERPDGSNFTLKIRSTKLEDSAMYFCASTAGHTDTQYFGPGTRLTVL.

The chain carries TRBV6-1 and TRBJ2-7; no firm D call. CDR3 length: 14 amino acids. Germline V gene sequence: CDR1 MNHNS, CDR2 SASEGT. V was pared by 2 bases and J by 1 base, with 9 bases between. In nucleotides, the CDR3 is TGTGCCAGCAGTGAAAGTCTACAGTCCTACGAGCAGTACTTC. Its translation: CASSESLQSYEQYF.

This chain uses TRBV2 with TRBJ1-1, with D unclear. Between the trimmed V and J ends, which lost 11 bases and 1 base, there was a span of 14 bases. The germline gives CDR1 SNHLY, CDR2 FYNNEI. The CDR3 runs 13 residues. The CDR3 sequence: CAPRRQSNTEAFF. The CDR3 DNA sequence: TGTGCCCCCCGTCGCCAGTCGAACACTGAAGCTTTCTTT.

This chain joins TRBV28 and TRBJ2-7; 11 positions match TRBD2. Unmatched junction bases numbered 15, after V lost 5 bases and J lost 3 bases. The germline CDR1 and CDR2 sequences are MDHEN and SYDVKM. This CDR3 spans 18 amino acids. CDR3 in amino acids: CASSGHPKTSGNIYEQYF. Here the CDR3 DNA reads TGTGCCAGCAGTGGACACCCCAAGACTAGCGGGAATATCTACGAGCAGTACTTC.

CDR3 residues: CASTPSGSNEQFF. The CDR3 DNA reads as TGTGCCAGCACGCCTAGCGGGAGTAATGAGCAGTTCTTC. The chain links TRBV2 to TRBJ2-1; TRBD2 aligns across 10 bases. V was pared by 7 bases and J by 7 bases, with 4 bases of the junction left unmatched. The CDR3 is 13 amino acids. Germline values: CDR1 SNHLY, CDR2 FYNNEI.